This T cell receptor beta chain is from a study of shared clonotypes between healthy human individuals (dated by TCRdb to 2018 to 2021). Some background on the complete study: Three men and two women, aged 18 to 49 years, made up the cohort. Between about 0.85 and 8.9 billion PBMCs per donor were obtained by leukapheresis. Per donor, three plates each were used for CD4 naive and CD4 memory, two for CD8 naive, and one for CD8 memory. Libraries were prepared and TCR repertoires were sequenced by different laboratories using diverse techniques, in order to increase sequencing depth and limit assay-specific biases. The study deeply sequenced blood TCR repertoires of 5 or 6 healthy adults to estimate repertoire size and the extent of clonotype sharing between individuals.

Note on this clone: It has no known antigen specificity. Nothing much larger sits one base from this clone, and base qualities are not available.

CD8 naive samples consisted of CD45RO-negative cells that were positively selected for CCR7, yielding a CD45RA+CCR7+ population without TemRA cells. Donors were healthy HIV-negative adults with no recently reported acute infections or vaccinations. Every donor was a Caucasian adult residing in Nashville, Tennessee, USA. Blood was obtained by leukapheresis, after which PBMCs were separated by Ficoll-Histopaque density gradient centrifugation and cryopreserved in liquid nitrogen vapor phase. Analytical flow cytometry was used to check the purity and quantity of each magnetically sorted T cell population. Genomic DNA was isolated from every sorted fraction and measured by UV absorbance on a Nanodrop 2000c. The full study reports these points: Larger estimated clonotype richness was generally found for naive subsets than for memory subsets. Compared with non-shared clonotypes, clonotypes shared by all four sorted-subset donors had higher generation probabilities. Sampling was restricted to blood, and TCR repertoires in tissues likely differ from the TCR repertoires found in blood. Because the study included a small number of donors, the genetic and exposure-history diversity represented was limited. Pairwise subsampling led to the expectation that sequencing depth would affect the degree of clonotype sharing among donors. Incomplete sequencing was indicated by rarefaction of sorted-subset datasets, despite the large sequencing depth. Sharing across several donors was observed for about 5% of naive CD4, 3.5% of naive CD8, about 2.3% of memory CD4, and roughly 0.43% of memory CD8 clonotypes.

Using the deep immunoSEQ assay, multiplex PCR amplified TCR CDR3 regions from genomic DNA. For each cell subset, the extracted genomic DNA was distributed evenly across all wells of several immunoSEQ 96-well plates, and each plate served as one replicate. For sorted subsets, each replicate PCR was loaded with 200 ng genomic DNA, equivalent to 25,000 to 35,000 T cell genomes. The purified libraries were quantified using a Qubit 3.0 fluorometer, sized with a Bioanalyzer 2100, and then quantified again using the KAPA Library Quantification kit. Every immunoSEQ 96-well plate was sequenced on a dedicated single-read 150-cycle Illumina NextSeq 550 flow cell. Per the source publication's procedure: Because the immunoSEQ output included only junctional sequences and no quality scores, the filtering could not be the same as the filtering used for full-length reads. To assign V/J genes and CDR3, sequences were annotated using PyIR, a Python wrapper for IgBLAST v1.9, with IMGT germline references. Reads were filtered out if the reads had weak V/J assignments (E-value above 1e-6), no CDR3, stop codons, out-of-frame junctions, or ambiguous translated residues. V3J clonotypes were defined by identical inferred V gene, J gene, and CDR3 amino acid sequence. To compute the percentage overlap between repertoires, the number of shared unique clonotypes was divided by the size of the smaller repertoire. Repertoire richness was assessed with RTK rarefaction, the Chao1 estimator, and Recon v2.1 estimates of unobserved clonotypes. OLGA was used to compute generation probabilities for all TCRbeta clonotypes that the gDNA method yielded from a handful of donors. The clones in this table, taken by TCRdb from immuneACCESS, are in-frame only. Not every clone is retained; where verified, under half of the shortfall comes from an unresolved V gene, and the cause of the rest is unknown. That table gives V, J and clone size, and the DNA gave D and trimming. Counted in this sample were around 1,900,000 clones; just over 90% of them appeared once. The ten largest make up 1.5% to 2% of the sample.

CDR1 and CDR2, looked up from the germline V gene (reference sequence), are SEHNR and FQNEAQ. V loses 0 bases, J loses 0 bases, and the germline ends lie 9 bases apart. Inclusive of the bounding cysteine and phenylalanine, the CDR3 is 15 residues long. The kept DNA is CDR3 alone, 45 bases in frame from the first base. The receptor was derived from a man aged 18-30 years in good health. Some clones in this sample may be carry-over from other donors' samples. The V and J segments used are TRBV7-9 and TRBJ2-7; there is no confident call for the D gene. The sequenced material came from naive CD8+ T cells from PBMCs. The intended sense of this specimen's cell subset or site label: CD45RA+CCR7+. The CDR3 loop reads CASSLAGNPSYEQYF. The sequenced DNA: TGTGCCAGCAGCTTAGCGGGGAACCCCTCCTACGAGCAGTACTTC.